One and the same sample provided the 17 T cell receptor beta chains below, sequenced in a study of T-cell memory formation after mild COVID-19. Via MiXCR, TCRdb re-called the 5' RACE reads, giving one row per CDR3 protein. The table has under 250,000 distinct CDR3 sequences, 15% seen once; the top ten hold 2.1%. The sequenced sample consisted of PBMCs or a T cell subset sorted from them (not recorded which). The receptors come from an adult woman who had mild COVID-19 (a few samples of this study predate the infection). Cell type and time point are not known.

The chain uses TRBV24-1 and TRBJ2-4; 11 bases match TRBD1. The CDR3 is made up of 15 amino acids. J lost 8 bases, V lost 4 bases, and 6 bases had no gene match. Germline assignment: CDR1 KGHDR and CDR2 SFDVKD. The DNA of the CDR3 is TGTGCCACCAGTGAACCAGGACAGGGGGCTGACATTCAGTACTTC. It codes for CATSEPGQGADIQYF.

For the CDR3, the DNA is TGCAGTGCGCCGGGACTACAAAAAGCCAGCTCCTACAATGAGCAGTTCTTC. Protein product: CSAPGLQKASSYNEQFF. This chain uses TRBV20-1 with TRBJ2-1; 7 bases match TRBD2. The CDR3 consists of 17 residues. Per germline, CDR1 DFQATT and CDR2 SNEGSKA (reference sequence). Trimming cost V 6 bases and J 0 bases; bases outside gene matches: 14.

DNA of the CDR3: TGTGCCAGCCGGACTAGTTGGACAGATACGCAGTATTTT. It encodes CASRTSWTDTQYF. V usage is TRBV7-2 and J usage is TRBJ2-3; TRBD2 matches at 7 bases. The CDR3 runs to 13 residues. V lost 8 bases to trimming and J lost 3 bases; unmatched junction nucleotides: 5. The germline V gene encodes CDR1 SGHTA and CDR2 FQGNSA.

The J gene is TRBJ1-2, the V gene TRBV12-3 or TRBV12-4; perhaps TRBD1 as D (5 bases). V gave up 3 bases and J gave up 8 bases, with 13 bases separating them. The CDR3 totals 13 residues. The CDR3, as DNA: TGTGCCAGCAGTTTCCTGCGGGGCGGCGGCTACACCTTC. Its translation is CASSFLRGGGYTF.

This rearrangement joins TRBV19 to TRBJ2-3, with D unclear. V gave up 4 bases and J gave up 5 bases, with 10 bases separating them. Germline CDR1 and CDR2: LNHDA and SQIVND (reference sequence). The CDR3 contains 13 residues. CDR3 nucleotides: TGTGCCAGTAGTAGATCCCGTGTAGATACGCAGTATTTT. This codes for CASSRSRVDTQYF. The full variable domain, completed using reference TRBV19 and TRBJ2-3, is DGGITQSPKYLFRKEGQNVTLSCEQNLNHDAMYWYRQDPGQGLRLIYYSQIVNDFQKGDIAEGYSVSREKKESFPLTVTSAQKNPTAFYLCASSRSRVDTQYFGPGTRLTVL.

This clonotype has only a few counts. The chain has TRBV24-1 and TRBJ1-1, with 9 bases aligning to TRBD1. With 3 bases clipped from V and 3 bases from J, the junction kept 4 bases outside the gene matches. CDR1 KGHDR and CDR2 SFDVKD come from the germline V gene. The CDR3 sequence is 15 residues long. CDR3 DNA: TGTGCCACCAGTGATACCCGACAGGGGGACACTGAAGCTTTCTTT. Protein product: CATSDTRQGDTEAFF.

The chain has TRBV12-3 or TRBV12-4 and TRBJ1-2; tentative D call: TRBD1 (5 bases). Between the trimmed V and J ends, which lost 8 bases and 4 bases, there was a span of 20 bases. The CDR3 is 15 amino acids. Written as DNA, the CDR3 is TGTGCCAGCGGACATGGTGCGGGGGAGGTCTATGGCTACACCTTC. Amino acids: CASGHGAGEVYGYTF.

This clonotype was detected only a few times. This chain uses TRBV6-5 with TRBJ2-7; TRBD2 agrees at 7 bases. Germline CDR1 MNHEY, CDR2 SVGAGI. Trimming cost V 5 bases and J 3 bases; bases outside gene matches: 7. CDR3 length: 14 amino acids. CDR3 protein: CASSPGLKDYEQYF. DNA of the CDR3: TGTGCCAGCAGTCCGGGACTAAAGGACTACGAGCAGTACTTC.

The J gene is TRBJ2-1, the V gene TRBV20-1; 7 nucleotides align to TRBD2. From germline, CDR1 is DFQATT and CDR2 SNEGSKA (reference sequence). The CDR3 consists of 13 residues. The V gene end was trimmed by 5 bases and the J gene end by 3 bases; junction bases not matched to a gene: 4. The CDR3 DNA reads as TGCAGTGCTGGGACTACGCTCTACAATGAGCAGTTCTTC. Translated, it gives CSAGTTLYNEQFF.

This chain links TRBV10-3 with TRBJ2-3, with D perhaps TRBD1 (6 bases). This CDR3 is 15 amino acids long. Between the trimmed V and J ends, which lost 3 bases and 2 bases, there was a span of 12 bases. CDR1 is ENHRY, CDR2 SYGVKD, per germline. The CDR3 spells CAISETGIATDTQYF. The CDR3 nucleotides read TGTGCCATCAGTGAAACAGGGATAGCCACAGATACGCAGTATTTT.

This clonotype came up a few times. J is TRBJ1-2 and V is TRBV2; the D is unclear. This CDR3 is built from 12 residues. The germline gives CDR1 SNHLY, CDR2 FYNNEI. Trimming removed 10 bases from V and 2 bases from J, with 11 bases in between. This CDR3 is CATRPQNYGYTF. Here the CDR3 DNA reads TGTGCCACCAGGCCGCAGAACTATGGCTACACCTTC. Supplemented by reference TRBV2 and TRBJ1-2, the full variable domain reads EPEVTQTPSHQVTQMGQEVILRCVPISNHLYFYWYRQILGQKVEFLVSFYNNEISEKSEIFDDQFSVERPDGSNFTLKIRSTKLEDSAMYFCATRPQNYGYTFGSGTRLTVV.

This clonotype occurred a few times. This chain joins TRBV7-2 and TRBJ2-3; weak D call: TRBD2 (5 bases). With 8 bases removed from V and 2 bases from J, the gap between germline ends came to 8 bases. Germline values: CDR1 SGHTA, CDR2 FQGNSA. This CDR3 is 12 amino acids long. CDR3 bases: TGTGCCAGCGAGGGTGACACAGATACGCAGTATTTT. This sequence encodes CASEGDTDTQYF.

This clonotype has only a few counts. DNA of the CDR3: TGTGCCAGCTCACCTGACAGGGTGGGCACAGATACGCAGTATTTT. This translates into CASSPDRVGTDTQYF. The chain employs TRBV18 and TRBJ2-3, with 7 bases that match TRBD1. The CDR3 loop spans 15 amino acids. J was trimmed by 1 base and V by 3 bases; bases with no gene match: 4. Germline CDR1 KGHSH, CDR2 LQKENI.

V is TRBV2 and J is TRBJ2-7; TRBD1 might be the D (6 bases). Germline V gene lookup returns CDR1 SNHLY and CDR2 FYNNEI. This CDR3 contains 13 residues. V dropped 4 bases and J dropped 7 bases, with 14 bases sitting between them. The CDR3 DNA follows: TGTGCCAGCAGTGTCCAGGGGTACAATGAGCAGTACTTC. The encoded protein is CASSVQGYNEQYF.

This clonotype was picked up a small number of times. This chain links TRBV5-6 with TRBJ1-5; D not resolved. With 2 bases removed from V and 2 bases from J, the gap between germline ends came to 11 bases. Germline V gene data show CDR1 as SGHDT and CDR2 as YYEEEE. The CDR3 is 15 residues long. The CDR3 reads CASSFWVSRNQPQHF. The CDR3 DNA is TGTGCCAGCAGCTTCTGGGTTTCCCGCAATCAGCCCCAGCATTTT.

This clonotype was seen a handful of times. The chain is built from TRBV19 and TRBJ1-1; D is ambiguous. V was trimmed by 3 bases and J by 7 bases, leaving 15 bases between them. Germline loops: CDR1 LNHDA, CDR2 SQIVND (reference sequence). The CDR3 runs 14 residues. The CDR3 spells CASSMRGRPFEAFF. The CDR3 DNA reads TGTGCCAGTAGTATGCGGGGAAGACCGTTTGAAGCTTTCTTT.

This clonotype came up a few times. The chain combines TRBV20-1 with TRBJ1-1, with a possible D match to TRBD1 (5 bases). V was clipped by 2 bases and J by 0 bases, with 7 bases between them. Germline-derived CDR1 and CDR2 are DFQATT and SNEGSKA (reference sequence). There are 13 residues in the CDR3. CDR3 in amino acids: CSARPTVNTEAFF. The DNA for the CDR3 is TGCAGTGCTAGACCGACAGTGAACACTGAAGCTTTCTTT.